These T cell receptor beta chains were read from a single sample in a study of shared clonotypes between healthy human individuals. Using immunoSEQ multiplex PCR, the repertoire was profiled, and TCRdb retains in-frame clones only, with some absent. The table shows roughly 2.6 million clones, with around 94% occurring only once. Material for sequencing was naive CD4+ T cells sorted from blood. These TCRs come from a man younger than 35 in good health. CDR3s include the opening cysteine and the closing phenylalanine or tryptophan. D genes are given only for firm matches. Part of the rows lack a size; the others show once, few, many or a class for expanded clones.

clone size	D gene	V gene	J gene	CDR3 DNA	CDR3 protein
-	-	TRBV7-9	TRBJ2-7	TGTGCCAGCAGCTTAGGTAGATACTACGAGCAGTACTTC	CASSLGRYYEQYF
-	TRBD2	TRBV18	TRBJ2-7	TGTGCCAGCTCATCGAGCGGGACCTACGAGCAGTACTTC	CASSSSGTYEQYF
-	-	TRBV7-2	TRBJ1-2	TGTGCCAGCAGCTTAGATCGGGGTGGGTACTGGGCGTACACCTTC	CASSLDRGGYWAYTF
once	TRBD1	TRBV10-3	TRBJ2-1	TGTGCCAGCGAGGACAGGGGTCTGGGAAATGAGCAGTTCTTC	CASEDRGLGNEQFF
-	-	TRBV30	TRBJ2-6	TGTGCCTGGAGTGGGGCCCCAGCCAACGTCCTGACTTTC	CAWSGAPANVLTF
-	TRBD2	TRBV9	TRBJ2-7	TGTGCCAGCAGCGTTAGCGGGGAGAGGTCCGAGCAGTACTTC	CASSVSGERSEQYF
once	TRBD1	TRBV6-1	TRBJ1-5	TGTGCCATCCACACAGGGGGCGCAGGCAATCAGCCCCAGCATTTT	CAIHTGGAGNQPQHF
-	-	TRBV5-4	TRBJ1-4	TGTGCCAGCAGCCCCGAGGGCAGGGGATCCGCTAATGAAAAACTGTTTTTT	CASSPEGRGSANEKLFF
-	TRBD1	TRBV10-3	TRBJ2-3	TGTGCCATCAGTGATCACCGGGGACAGGGGACAGATACGCAGTATTTT	CAISDHRGQGTDTQYF
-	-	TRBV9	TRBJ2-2	TGTGCCAGCAGCGCCAGGGATTCCACCGGGGAGCTGTTTTTT	CASSARDSTGELFF
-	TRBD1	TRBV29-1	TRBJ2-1	TGCAGCGCCCGATGGGACAGGGGAAATGAGCAGTTCTTC	CSARWDRGNEQFF
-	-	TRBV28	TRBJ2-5	TGTGCCAGAATTGGGGGTTTGGGACAAGAGACCCAGTACTTC	CARIGGLGQETQYF
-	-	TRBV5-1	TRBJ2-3	TGCGCCAGCAGCGGGACCGGGACAAGAAGCACAGATACGCAGTATTTT	CASSGTGTRSTDTQYF
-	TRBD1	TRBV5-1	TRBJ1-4	TGCGCCAGCAGCTGGGACAGCTTTGCAACTAATGAAAAACTGTTTTTT	CASSWDSFATNEKLFF
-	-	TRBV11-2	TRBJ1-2	TGTGCCACGACCGTTGACTCTCCCAGCCAATTAACTAACTATGGCTACACCTTC	CATTVDSPSQLTNYGYTF
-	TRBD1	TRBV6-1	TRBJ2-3	TGTGCCAGCAGTGGGGGACAGTACAGCACAGATACGCAGTATTTT	CASSGGQYSTDTQYF
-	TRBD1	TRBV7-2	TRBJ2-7	TGTGCCAGCAGGGCCGGGACAGGGGGCGTCGAGCAGTACTTC	CASRAGTGGVEQYF
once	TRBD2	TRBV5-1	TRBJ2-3	TGCGCCAGCGCGGCGGGGGGCTCTAGGAGCACAGATACGCAGTATTTT	CASAAGGSRSTDTQYF
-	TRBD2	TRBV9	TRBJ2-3	TGTGCCAGCAGCGAGGGACTAGCGGTCACAGATACGCAGTATTTT	CASSEGLAVTDTQYF
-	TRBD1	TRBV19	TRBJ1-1	TGTGCCAGTAGTATAGCCCCCAGGACAGGAGGGGGGACTGAAGCTTTCTTT	CASSIAPRTGGGTEAFF
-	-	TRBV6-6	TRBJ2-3	TGTGCCAGCAGCCCCCCCGGGGGCGCGGATACGCAGTATTTT	CASSPPGGADTQYF
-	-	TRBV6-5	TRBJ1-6	TGTGCCAGCAGTAGGGACGGAAATTCACCCCTCCACTTT	CASSRDGNSPLHF
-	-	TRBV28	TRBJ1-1	TGTGCCAGCAGCGAACCGGGGAGGGTGAACACTGAAGCTTTCTTT	CASSEPGRVNTEAFF
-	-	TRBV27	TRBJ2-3	TGTGCCAGCAGCCCATGGGGGGGCTCTGGCACAGATACGCAGTATTTT	CASSPWGGSGTDTQYF
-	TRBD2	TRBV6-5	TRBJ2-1	TGTGCCAGCAGCTACGGACTAGCGGTTAATGAGCAGTTCTTC	CASSYGLAVNEQFF
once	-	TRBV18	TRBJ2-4	TGTGCCAGCTCACCACCTTCCGGGAACATTCAGTACTTC	CASSPPSGNIQYF
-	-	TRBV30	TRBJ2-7	TGTGCCTGGAGTGGTGTACTGGACTACGAGCAGTACTTC	CAWSGVLDYEQYF
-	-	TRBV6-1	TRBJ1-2	TGTGCCAGCAAACAGGGAATGGGGACGGATTATGGCTACACCTTC	CASKQGMGTDYGYTF
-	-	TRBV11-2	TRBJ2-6	TGTGCCAGCAGCTTATTCGGGTCTGGGGCCAACGTCCTGACTTTC	CASSLFGSGANVLTF
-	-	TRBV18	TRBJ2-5	TGTGCCAGCCGTGAGGAGCAAGAGACCCAGTACTTC	CASREEQETQYF
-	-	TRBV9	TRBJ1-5	TGTGCCAGCAGCGTGGCCCGAAATAGCAATCAGCCCCAGCATTTT	CASSVARNSNQPQHF
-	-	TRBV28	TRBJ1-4	TGTGCCAGCAGGTCCCTCCTACAGGAACCTAATGAAAAACTGTTTTTT	CASRSLLQEPNEKLFF
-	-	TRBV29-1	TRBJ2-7	TGCAGCGTTGAAATACAGCACTCCTACGAGCAGTACTTC	CSVEIQHSYEQYF
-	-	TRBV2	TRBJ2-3	TGTGCCAGCAGTGAGGTCGAAGGGGGGTATTTT	CASSEVEGGYF
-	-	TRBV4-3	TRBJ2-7	TGCGCCAGCAGCCAAGAAAGCGGACCCTACGAGCAGTACTTC	CASSQESGPYEQYF
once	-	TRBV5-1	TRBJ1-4	TGCGCCAGCAGCTTGGAGGGCTCCACCACTAATGAAAAACTGTTTTTT	CASSLEGSTTNEKLFF
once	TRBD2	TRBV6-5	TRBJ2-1	TGTGCCAGCAGTTACCTAGCGGGAATGGCGTCCAATGAGCAGTTCTTC	CASSYLAGMASNEQFF
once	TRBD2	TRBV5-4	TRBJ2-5	TGTGCCAGCAGCCCGGGGGGGCAGCCAGAGACCCAGTACTTC	CASSPGGQPETQYF